Listed here are 22 T cell receptor beta chains from one sample, sequenced in a study of monozygotic twins with inflammatory bowel disease. Using the 5' RACE reads, TCRdb records one entry per CDR3 protein without DNA. The specimen's table records about 110,000 distinct CDR3 sequences. The sample was blood. These receptor sequences come from a human donor with ulcerative colitis or Crohn's disease, or a healthy co-twin of an affected twin (not recorded which).

The J gene is TRBJ1-4, the V gene TRBV27; the D call from TCRdb, TRBD1, cannot be confirmed without DNA. Germline CDR1 reads MNHEY; CDR2 reads SMNVEV (reference sequence). CDR3 length: 15 residues. CDR3 in amino acids: CASSNEGAANEKLFF.

The chain's CDR3 is CASSPGQGVVLETQYF. This chain joins TRBV12-3 or TRBV12-4 and TRBJ2-5; the TCRdb call, TRBD1, lacks DNA for checking. The length of the CDR3 is 16 residues.

The gene calls are TRBV20-1 and TRBJ2-7; TCRdb selects TRBD1, and the lack of DNA leaves this call unchecked. CDR1 DFQATT and CDR2 SNEGSKA come from the germline V gene (reference sequence). The CDR3 contains 12 residues. The CDR3 spells CSARWTGYEQYF.

This chain uses TRBV5-6 with TRBJ1-5. Germline V gene lookup returns CDR1 SGHDT and CDR2 YYEEEE. The CDR3 is made up of 13 amino acids. The CDR3 spells CASSLGLNQPQHF. Supplemented by reference TRBV5-6 and TRBJ1-5, the full variable domain reads DAGVTQSPTHLIKTRGQQVTLRCSPKSGHDTVSWYQQALGQGPQFIFQYYEEEERQRGNFPDRFSGHQFPNYSSELNVNALLLGDSALYLCASSLGLNQPQHFGDGTRLSIL.

The chain is built from TRBV5-1 and TRBJ2-7; as DNA is missing, the TRBD1 call by TCRdb cannot be tested. Germline CDR1 reads SGHRS; CDR2 reads YFSETQ. This CDR3 spans 14 amino acids. The CDR3 protein is CASSQGTDSYEQYF.

This chain joins TRBV20-1 and TRBJ2-4; TCRdb indicates TRBD1, and absent DNA this call remains unverified. This CDR3 region has 19 residues. Germline values: CDR1 DFQATT, CDR2 SNEGSKA (reference sequence). The CDR3 loop reads CSARALGGLGPLAKNIQYF.

This rearrangement joins TRBV11-2 to TRBJ2-7; there is no DNA to check the TCRdb D call of TRBD1. This CDR3 is built from 12 residues. Germline V lookup: CDR1 SGHAT, CDR2 FQNNGV. This chain's CDR3 is CASSLGGTGQYF.

The chain uses TRBV12-3 or TRBV12-4 and TRBJ2-7; TCRdb returns TRBD1, unconfirmable since there is no DNA. This CDR3 has 14 residues. The CDR3 reads CASSPGEVANEQYF.

The genes are TRBV6-4 and TRBJ2-6; TCRdb picks TRBD1, but there is no DNA to check that call. The length of the CDR3 is 16 residues. Germline assignment: CDR1 MRHNA and CDR2 SNTAGT. This chain's CDR3 is CASSDSAGSGANVLTF.

The genes are TRBV25-1 and TRBJ2-2; TCRdb gives TRBD1 as the D gene, but with no DNA this cannot be confirmed. CDR1 and CDR2 (germline): MGHDK, SYGVNS. This CDR3 comprises 15 residues. CDR3 residues: CASSDSGQGSGELFF.

The rearrangement uses TRBV11-2 and TRBJ1-5. There are 14 residues in the CDR3. Per the germline V gene, CDR1 is SGHAT and CDR2 is FQNNGV. The CDR3 sequence is CASSLLGYGQPQHF.

The V call is TRBV2, the J call TRBJ1-5; without DNA, the TCRdb call of TRBD1 cannot be checked. CDR1 is SNHLY and CDR2 is FYNNEI in the germline V gene. CDR3 length equals 17 residues. This CDR3 reads CASSETLGGASNQPQHF.

The rearrangement uses TRBV20-1 and TRBJ2-1; TCRdb's D gene call, TRBD1, goes unchecked for lack of DNA. The CDR3 is 20 amino acids. Germline V gene lookup returns CDR1 DFQATT and CDR2 SNEGSKA (reference sequence). CDR3 loop: CSARPKGGAGALGSYNEQFF.

This rearrangement joins TRBV7-9 to TRBJ2-2. Germline-derived CDR1 and CDR2 are SEHNR and FQNEAQ (reference sequence). The CDR3 totals 12 residues. This CDR3 is CASSENTGELFF. Filled out from reference TRBV7-9 and TRBJ2-2, the complete variable domain reads DTGVSQNPRHKITKRGQNVTFRCDPISEHNRLYWYRQTLGQGPEFLTYFQNEAQLEKSRLLSDRFSAERPKGSFSTLEIQRTEQGDSAMYLCASSENTGELFFGEGSRLTVL.

V usage is TRBV6-1 and J usage is TRBJ2-7; TCRdb proposes TRBD1, but this gene call is untestable without DNA. Germline V gene sequence: CDR1 MNHNS, CDR2 SASEGT. This CDR3 contains 17 residues. Here the CDR3 reads CASSETLVRGGQYEQYF.

J is TRBJ2-3 and V is TRBV6-1; TCRdb proposes TRBD1, but this gene call is untestable without DNA. This CDR3 region has 15 residues. Germline lookup yields CDR1 MNHNS and CDR2 SASEGT. The CDR3 protein is CASSRGVVGKDTQYF.

This chain joins TRBV28 and TRBJ2-7; TCRdb's D call of TRBD1 is untestable without DNA. This CDR3 region has 14 residues. The germline V gene encodes CDR1 MDHEN and CDR2 SYDVKM. The chain's CDR3 is CASNSIQGAHEQYF.

CDR3 sequence: CASSEGQGTDTQYF. The rearrangement joins TRBV6-4 to TRBJ2-3; without DNA, the TCRdb call of TRBD1 cannot be checked. The CDR3 runs to 14 residues. CDR1 and CDR2 (germline): MRHNA, SNTAGT.

The chain uses TRBV3-1 and TRBJ2-1. CDR1 LGHDT and CDR2 YNNKEL come from the germline V gene (reference sequence). The CDR3 is 15 residues long. The CDR3 region is CASSLDITTYNEQFF.

The chain is built from TRBV7-9 and TRBJ2-1; the TCRdb D gene call, TRBD1, has no DNA to confirm it. Germline-derived CDR1 and CDR2 are SEHNR and FQNEAQ (reference sequence). This CDR3 spans 14 amino acids. The CDR3 sequence: CASSPRDRQNEQFF.

The rearrangement links TRBV18 to TRBJ2-1; TCRdb gives TRBD2 as the D gene, but with no DNA this cannot be confirmed. This CDR3 region has 15 residues. CDR1 is KGHSH and CDR2 is LQKENI in the germline V gene. The CDR3 loop is CASSPRAGEHNEQFF.

The CDR3 loop reads CSVEDYGDNEQFF. This chain connects TRBV29-1 to TRBJ2-1. Germline CDR1 is SQVTM and CDR2 is ANQGSEA. The CDR3 totals 13 residues.